The T cell receptor (beta chain) under discussion was sequenced for a study of T cell changes during pregnancy in multiple sclerosis. The table came from immunoSEQ multiplex PCR; TCRdb's copy has only in-frame clones and leaves some out. The sample comprises about 20,000 clones, 75% to 90% of which are singletons, and about a fifth rests with the top ten. The CDR3 spans 15 residues. Germline V lookup: CDR1 SEHNR, CDR2 FQNEAQ (reference sequence). The junction had 7 bases not matched to a gene; V was cut back by 5 bases and J by 8 bases. The sample was CD8+ T cells from peripheral blood mononuclear cells, taken after pregnancy. This sequence was found in a female donor in good health, enrolled as a control in a pregnancy study. The chain joins TRBV7-9 to TRBJ1-6, with 9 bases that match TRBD1. As DNA, the CDR3 is TGTGCCAGCAGCCCCCCACAGGGGGCAGATTCACCCCTCCACTTT. Translating it yields CASSPPQGADSPLHF. The full variable domain, its missing parts supplied by reference TRBV7-9 and TRBJ1-6, is DTGVSQNPRHKITKRGQNVTFRCDPISEHNRLYWYRQTLGQGPEFLTYFQNEAQLEKSRLLSDRFSAERPKGSFSTLEIQRTEQGDSAMYLCASSPPQGADSPLHFGNGTRLTVT.